The 3 T cell receptor beta chains in this list originate from one sample, sequenced in a study of T cell repertoires in cytomegalovirus infection (dated by TCRdb to about 2019). The sequencing machine was an Illumina HiSeq 1500. Using fastp at Q25 and MiXCR, TCRdb reprocessed the public reads and kept productive beta chains. Each CDR3 protein appears once, grouped with its most common genes and DNA. The sample table contains a few hundred thousand distinct CDR3 sequences; only one count was recorded for around 15% of them. Together, the top ten hold 8.5% to 10% of the sample. Sequenced material: PBMCs. The receptors here all came from a human donor in good health (CMV status not recorded). Some clones in this sample may be carry-over from other donors' samples.

The chain employs TRBV4-1 and TRBJ1-5; tentatively, D is TRBD1 (6 bases). The V gene lost 0 bases and the J gene lost 5 bases, with 14 bases spanning the gap. Germline CDR1 and CDR2: MGHRA and YSYEKL. This CDR3 comprises 16 residues. In DNA form, the CDR3 reads TGCGCCAGCAGCCAAGACCCGACAGGAGGGGATCAGCCCCAGCATTTT. As protein: CASSQDPTGGDQPQHF.

The rearrangement uses TRBV19 and TRBJ1-5, with D unclear. V was pared by 6 bases and J by 1 base, with 13 bases between. Germline V CDR1 and CDR2: LNHDA, SQIVND (reference sequence). The CDR3 covers 15 residues. The CDR3: CASSPGHRSNQPQHF. As DNA, the CDR3 is TGTGCCAGTAGCCCGGGCCATAGAAGCAATCAGCCCCAGCATTTT.

This clonotype came up many times. The chain has TRBV20-1 and TRBJ2-5; 9 nucleotides align to TRBD2. CDR3 length: 18 residues. J lost 1 base, V lost 0 bases, and 12 bases had no gene match. The germline V gene encodes CDR1 DFQATT and CDR2 SNEGSKA (reference sequence). The CDR3 region is CSARDLALAGSPQETQYF. In nucleotides, the CDR3 is TGCAGTGCTAGAGATCTCGCCCTAGCGGGAAGCCCCCAAGAGACCCAGTACTTC.